The next 30 T cell receptor beta chains were all read from a single sample in a study of shared clonotypes between healthy human individuals. Measured with immunoSEQ multiplex PCR; TCRdb has only the in-frame clones, and not every one. The data show about 460,000 clones, 60% to 80% seen once. Sequencing was done on a sample of PBMCs. These receptors came from a middle-aged woman in good health. Some clones in this sample may be carry-over from other donors' samples.

Note on this clone: Since a far larger clone is one base different, this is likely a read error. The rearrangement joins TRBV5-8 to TRBJ2-2, with a weak D call TRBD1 (6 bases). CDR3 length: 17 amino acids. The germline V gene encodes CDR1 SGHTS and CDR2 YDEGEE. V dropped 6 bases and J dropped 2 bases, with 20 bases sitting between them. The CDR3 DNA reads TGTGCCAGCACCGCCTACAGGACAGCGTTAAACACCGGGGAGCTGTTTTTT. It encodes CASTAYRTALNTGELFF.

This chain connects TRBV5-4 to TRBJ2-3, with D possibly TRBD2 on 6 matching bases. Germline CDR1 SGHNT, CDR2 YYREEE (reference sequence). V gave up 4 bases and J gave up 1 base, with 16 bases separating them. There are 16 residues in the CDR3. The CDR3 nucleotides read TGTGCCAGCAGCCTGGGGGGTAGCGGAGGCACAGATACGCAGTATTTT. Translated: CASSLGGSGGTDTQYF. The whole variable domain, remainder taken from reference TRBV5-4 and TRBJ2-3, is ETGVTQSPTHLIKTRGQQVTLRCSSQSGHNTVSWYQQALGQGPQFIFQYYREEENGRGNFPPRFSGLQFPNYSSELNVNALELDDSALYLCASSLGGSGGTDTQYFGPGTRLTVL.

This chain's CDR3 is CASSQDNPLGTANTEAFF. DNA of the CDR3: TGTGCCAGCAGCCAAGATAACCCTCTCGGGACCGCGAACACTGAAGCTTTCTTT. The V gene is TRBV4-2, the J gene TRBJ1-1; D may be TRBD1 (5 bases). The CDR3 sequence is 18 residues long. Per germline, CDR1 LGHNA and CDR2 YNFKEQ. V dropped 0 bases and J dropped 1 base, with 18 bases sitting between them.

This chain connects TRBV9 to TRBJ1-1; no definite D call. Trimming took off 4 bases at V and 7 bases at J, with 14 bases between the two ends. Looked up from germline, CDR1 is SGDLS and CDR2 is YYNGEE. This CDR3 has 13 residues. The CDR3 sequence is CASSRSHGGEAFF. The CDR3 DNA reads as TGTGCCAGCAGCCGAAGTCATGGCGGTGAAGCTTTCTTT.

This clone was observed a handful of times. A junction end diverges from the germline sequence, so it may reflect a read error. This rearrangement joins TRBV28 to TRBJ2-7; D not certain. This CDR3 is 14 amino acids long. The germline V gene encodes CDR1 MDHEN and CDR2 SYDVKM. CDR3 amino acids: CASSPTRHSNEQYF. CDR3 nucleotides: TGTGCCAGCAGTCCCACACGACACTCCAACGAGCAGTACTTC.

To note about this clone: A single base is all that separates this from a far larger clone, so a read error is likely. Different DNA sequences within this sample yield the same CDR3. The chain joins TRBV5-5 to TRBJ2-7, with D perhaps matching TRBD1 (5 bases). Trimming removed 0 bases from V and 4 bases from J, with 5 bases in between. The CDR3 has 12 residues. Germline-derived CDR1 and CDR2 are SGHKS and YYEKEE (reference sequence). The CDR3 DNA sequence: TGTGCCAGCAGCTTGGAGGGGTACGAGCAGTACTTC. Its translation: CASSLEGYEQYF.

The chain joins TRBV4-1 to TRBJ2-3, with 10 nucleotides matching TRBD1. Germline assignment: CDR1 MGHRA and CDR2 YSYEKL. The CDR3 runs 17 residues. The J segment lost 4 bases and the V segment lost 0 bases, leaving 7 bases of the junction unmatched. Here the CDR3 DNA reads TGCGCCAGCAGCCAAGAAAGTGGACAGGGGGAGGCAGATACGCAGTATTTT. Translated, it gives CASSQESGQGEADTQYF.

Remarks on this clone: With only one base between it and a far larger clone, this is likely a read error. The chain joins TRBV5-4 to TRBJ1-1, with D uncertain. The CDR3 runs to 16 residues. Per germline, CDR1 SGHNT and CDR2 YYREEE (reference sequence). Trimming removed 2 bases at V and 4 bases at J, with 18 bases between. The CDR3 is CASSFEVDKMSTEAFF. The DNA of the CDR3 is TGTGCCAGCAGCTTCGAGGTAGATAAAATGAGCACTGAAGCTTTCTTT.

This clone was counted once. The gene calls are TRBV5-5 and TRBJ1-5; D gene unclear. Germline loops: CDR1 SGHKS, CDR2 YYEKEE (reference sequence). With 1 base removed from V and 8 bases from J, the gap between germline ends came to 10 bases. CDR3 length: 13 amino acids. For the CDR3, the DNA is TGTGCCAGCAGCTTGATGGTCGGCGAGCCCCAGCATTTT. Amino acids: CASSLMVGEPQHF.

This rearrangement joins TRBV19 to TRBJ1-4; weak D call: TRBD1 (5 bases). CDR1 is LNHDA, CDR2 SQIVND, per germline (reference sequence). The germline V and J ends were trimmed by 6 bases and 0 bases, with 11 bases remaining between them. The CDR3 has 15 residues. The chain's CDR3 is CASSSPTATNEKLFF. DNA for the CDR3: TGTGCCAGTAGCTCCCCGACAGCAACTAATGAAAAACTGTTTTTT.

This chain connects TRBV15 to TRBJ2-3, with TRBD2 matching over 7 bases. CDR3 size: 13 residues. Germline V lookup: CDR1 LNHNV, CDR2 YYDKDF (reference sequence). The ends lost 2 bases at V and 5 bases at J; junction bases unmatched: 1. The CDR3 DNA reads as TGTGCCACCAGCAGAATAGCGGGAGATACGCAGTATTTT. It codes for CATSRIAGDTQYF.

The chain employs TRBV15 and TRBJ2-3, with D unresolved. This CDR3 is 14 amino acids long. Looked up from germline, CDR1 is LNHNV and CDR2 is YYDKDF (reference sequence). V gave up 5 bases and J gave up 6 bases, with 15 bases separating them. Here the CDR3 reads CATSAASLWDTQYF. DNA of the CDR3: TGTGCCACCAGCGCCGCTTCGCTCTGGGATACGCAGTATTTT.

This sequence joins TRBV7-3 and TRBJ2-1; D is undetermined. The CDR3 loop spans 15 amino acids. Trimming cost V 5 bases and J 0 bases, with 11 bases left between them. Germline CDR1 SGHTA, CDR2 FQGTGA. CDR3 residues: CASSPLGPSYNEQFF. The CDR3 DNA follows: TGTGCCAGCAGCCCGCTAGGGCCCTCCTACAATGAGCAGTTCTTC. Complete variable domain (other parts from reference TRBV7-3 and TRBJ2-1): GAGVSQTPSNKVTEKGKYVELRCDPISGHTALYWYRQSLGQGPEFLIYFQGTGAADDSGLPNDRFFAVRPEGSVSTLKIQRTERGDSAVYLCASSPLGPSYNEQFFGPGTRLTVL.

The chain has TRBV5-1 and TRBJ2-2; 7 bases are shared with TRBD1. J was trimmed by 5 bases and V by 1 base; bases with no gene match: 5. Germline V CDR1 and CDR2: SGHRS, YFSETQ. The CDR3 sequence is 15 residues long. CDR3 sequence (DNA): TGCGCCAGCAGCTTGCAGGCAGGGGGAACCGGGGAGCTGTTTTTT. Its protein product is CASSLQAGGTGELFF. Using reference TRBV5-1 and TRBJ2-2 for the parts outside the CDR3, the full variable domain is KAGVTQTPRYLIKTRGQQVTLSCSPISGHRSVSWYQQTPGQGLQFLFEYFSETQRNKGNFPGRFSGRQFSNSRSEMNVSTLELGDSALYLCASSLQAGGTGELFFGEGSRLTVL.

The chain couples TRBV18 to TRBJ2-7; 8 bases are a match to TRBD2. V lost 0 bases, J lost 5 bases, and 6 bases stayed unmatched. This CDR3 has 15 residues. Germline CDR1 is KGHSH and CDR2 is LQKENI. The CDR3 sequence: CASSPPGLAFNEQYF. The CDR3 DNA reads as TGTGCCAGCTCACCACCTGGACTAGCCTTTAACGAGCAGTACTTC.

The rearrangement uses TRBV2 and TRBJ1-1; D perhaps matches TRBD1 (6 bases). V was cut by 2 bases and J by 4 bases, with 8 bases left in between. Germline CDR1 SNHLY, CDR2 FYNNEI. The CDR3 covers 13 residues. CDR3 in DNA: TGTGCCAGCAGTGAAAGGGGGGGCACTGAAGCTTTCTTT. It translates to CASSERGGTEAFF.

This clone was seen a handful of times. The rearrangement uses TRBV2 and TRBJ2-1; D remains unclear. The V end was cut by 4 bases, the J end by 8 bases, with 12 bases between. The V gene's germline CDR1 is SNHLY and CDR2 FYNNEI. CDR3 size: 13 residues. The CDR3, as DNA: TGTGCCAGCAGTGGCTACAGATACGATGAGCAGTTCTTC. Translation gives CASSGYRYDEQFF.

Note on this clone: A far larger clone is off by one base, so a read error is likely. This chain uses TRBV7-3 with TRBJ2-1; D is ambiguous. Germline V gene lookup returns CDR1 SGHTA and CDR2 FQGTGA. CDR3 length equals 13 residues. The V gene lost 5 bases and the J gene lost 6 bases, with 11 bases spanning the gap. This chain's CDR3 is CASSLSLGNEQFF. The CDR3 nucleotides read TGTGCCAGCAGCCTAAGTCTGGGCAATGAGCAGTTCTTC.

Only a few counts were recorded for this clone. The rearrangement uses TRBV28 and TRBJ1-2, with D maybe TRBD1 (5 bases). This CDR3 is built from 12 residues. V dropped 8 bases and J dropped 2 bases, with 9 bases sitting between them. Looked up from germline, CDR1 is MDHEN and CDR2 is SYDVKM. The CDR3 loop is CASHRQNYGYTF. Written as DNA, the CDR3 is TGTGCCAGCCACAGGCAAAACTATGGCTACACCTTC.

The rearrangement joins TRBV5-8 to TRBJ1-5, with D possibly matching TRBD1 (5 bases). The CDR3 sequence is 15 residues long. Germline V gene sequence: CDR1 SGHTS, CDR2 YDEGEE. The V and J ends lost 0 bases and 4 bases respectively, with 11 bases between them. The CDR3 sequence: CASSLVRGENQPQHF. The DNA for the CDR3 is TGTGCCAGCAGCTTGGTTCGGGGCGAAAATCAGCCCCAGCATTTT. Full variable domain (outside the CDR3, taken from reference TRBV5-8 and TRBJ1-5): EAGVTQSPTHLIKTRGQQATLRCSPISGHTSVYWYQQALGLGLQFLLWYDEGEERNRGNFPPRFSGRQFPNYSSELNVNALELEDSALYLCASSLVRGENQPQHFGDGTRLSIL.

The chain couples TRBV4-1 to TRBJ2-1; D is possibly TRBD1 (5 bases). The CDR3 spans 16 residues. V was clipped by 0 bases and J by 10 bases, with 19 bases between them. Looked up from germline, CDR1 is MGHRA and CDR2 is YSYEKL. This chain's CDR3 is CASSQEPTAPRNEQFF. The DNA of the CDR3 is TGCGCCAGCAGCCAAGAACCGACAGCCCCCCGGAACGAGCAGTTCTTC.

The chain uses TRBV11-1 and TRBJ2-5, with D perhaps matching TRBD2 (5 bases). The V gene's germline CDR1 is SGHAT and CDR2 FQDESV (reference sequence). Trimming shortened V by 5 bases and J by 5 bases, and 21 bases separated the two germline ends. CDR3 length equals 16 residues. The chain's CDR3 is CASSRTLAIGGETQYF. The CDR3 coding sequence is TGTGCCAGCAGCCGAACTTTAGCGATTGGCGGGGAGACCCAGTACTTC.

The chain combines TRBV19 with TRBJ2-7; D might be TRBD2 (5 bases). Germline CDR1 is LNHDA and CDR2 is SQIVND (reference sequence). Trimming removed 8 bases from V and 5 bases from J, with 7 bases in between. CDR3 length: 10 amino acids. CDR3 region: CASGRDEQYF. The CDR3 nucleotides are TGTGCCAGTGGGAGAGACGAGCAGTACTTC.

CDR3 nucleotide sequence: TGTGCCAGCAGCTTTGGGACTAGCGATGCCGATGAGCAGTTCTTC. Its protein product is CASSFGTSDADEQFF. The chain is built from TRBV7-9 and TRBJ2-1; 10 positions agree with TRBD2. Per germline, CDR1 SEHNR and CDR2 FQNEAQ (reference sequence). This CDR3 is built from 15 residues. The ends lost 3 bases at V and 8 bases at J; junction bases unmatched: 7.

The sample holds a few counts of this clone. V is TRBV6-5 and J is TRBJ1-3; TRBD1 might be the D (6 bases). V lost 6 bases and J 1 base, leaving 7 bases between the germline ends. CDR1 is MNHEY, CDR2 SVGAGI, per germline. CDR3 size: 13 residues. In nucleotides, the CDR3 is TGTGCCAGCAGCAGGGGATCTGGAAACACCATATATTTT. This sequence encodes CASSRGSGNTIYF.

This clone has just one count. A far larger clone is a single base away, which makes a read error likely. This sample also contains other DNA sequences that code for the same CDR3. V gene TRBV2 combines with J gene TRBJ2-2; D possibly corresponds to TRBD2 (6 bases). This CDR3 is 16 amino acids long. V was trimmed by 6 bases and J by 2 bases, leaving 16 bases between them. Looked up from germline, CDR1 is SNHLY and CDR2 is FYNNEI. CDR3 amino acids: CASSHGAGTNTGELFF. In nucleotides, the CDR3 is TGTGCCAGCAGCCACGGGGCGGGAACAAACACCGGGGAGCTGTTTTTT. The full variable domain, its missing parts supplied by reference TRBV2 and TRBJ2-2, is EPEVTQTPSHQVTQMGQEVILRCVPISNHLYFYWYRQILGQKVEFLVSFYNNEISEKSEIFDDQFSVERPDGSNFTLKIRSTKLEDSAMYFCASSHGAGTNTGELFFGEGSRLTVL.

The V gene is TRBV20-1, the J gene TRBJ1-1, with D uncertain. There are 11 residues in the CDR3. Trimming left V 7 bases short and J 0 bases short, with 6 bases between. Germline assignment: CDR1 DFQATT and CDR2 SNEGSKA (reference sequence). Here the CDR3 reads CSGVMNTEAFF. As DNA, the CDR3 is TGCAGTGGTGTTATGAACACTGAAGCTTTCTTT.

As for this clone: The CDR3 end shows no conserved phenylalanine or tryptophan, and so a read error is likely. V and J are TRBV5-1 and TRBJ1-1; TRBD1 might be the D (5 bases). This CDR3 contains 14 residues. Per germline, CDR1 SGHRS and CDR2 YFSETQ. CDR3 coding DNA: TGCGCCAGCAGCTTGGTAGGGGATGACACTGGAGCTTTCCTT. This sequence encodes CASSLVGDDTGAFL.

A single count supports this clone. The CDR3: CASTIGPTGPEAFF. Here the CDR3 DNA reads TGTGCCAGCACGATCGGGCCCACCGGCCCTGAAGCTTTCTTT. This chain links TRBV9 with TRBJ1-1; D unresolved. The CDR3 is 14 amino acids. CDR1 SGDLS and CDR2 YYNGEE come from the germline V gene. Trimming pared 6 bases from V and 6 bases from J, leaving 18 bases between.

There are many counts of this clone. The rearrangement joins TRBV6-5 to TRBJ1-2; 7 bases agree with TRBD1. The junction had 10 bases not matched to a gene; V was cut back by 0 bases and J by 6 bases. The CDR3 consists of 16 residues. CDR1 MNHEY and CDR2 SVGAGI come from the germline V gene. This chain's CDR3 is CASSYSPGGEYDGYTF. CDR3 coding DNA: TGTGCCAGCAGTTACTCCCCAGGGGGAGAATATGATGGCTACACCTTC.